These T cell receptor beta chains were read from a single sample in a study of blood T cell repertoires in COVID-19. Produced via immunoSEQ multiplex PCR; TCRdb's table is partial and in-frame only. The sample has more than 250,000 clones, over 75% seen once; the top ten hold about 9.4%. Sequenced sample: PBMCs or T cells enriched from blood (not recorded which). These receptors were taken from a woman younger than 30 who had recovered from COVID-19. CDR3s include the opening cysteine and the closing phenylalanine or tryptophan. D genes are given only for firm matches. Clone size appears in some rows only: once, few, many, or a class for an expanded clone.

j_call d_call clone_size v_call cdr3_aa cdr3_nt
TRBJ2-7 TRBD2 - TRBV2 CASSELRGAGEQYF TGTGCCAGCAGTGAATTGCGGGGGGCGGGCGAGCAGTACTTC
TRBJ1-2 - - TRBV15 CATSETGGLKDYGYTF TGTGCCACCAGCGAGACGGGGGGGTTAAAGGACTATGGCTACACCTTC
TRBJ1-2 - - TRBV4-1 CASSQRGGALSYGYTF TGCGCCAGCAGCCAACGGGGAGGGGCTCTGTCCTATGGCTACACCTTC
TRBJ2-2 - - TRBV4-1 CASSQGRGADTGELFF TGCGCCAGCAGCCAAGGCAGGGGCGCGGACACCGGGGAGCTGTTTTTT
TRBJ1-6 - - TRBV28 CASSPLQGEGYNSPLHF TGTGCCAGCAGTCCCCTACAGGGAGAAGGGTATAATTCACCCCTCCACTTT
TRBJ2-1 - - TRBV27 CASSLDSSSYNEQFF TGTGCCAGCAGCCTCGACTCGAGCTCCTACAATGAGCAGTTCTTC
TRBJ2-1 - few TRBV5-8 CASSLGGILAEQFF TGTGCCAGCAGCTTGGGAGGGATTTTAGCGGAGCAGTTCTTC
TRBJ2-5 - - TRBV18 CASSPGSSFLQETQYF TGTGCCAGCTCACCGGGCAGCTCTTTCCTACAAGAGACCCAGTACTTC
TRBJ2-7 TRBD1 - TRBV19 CASSVDRGPYEQYF TGTGCCAGTAGTGTCGACAGGGGTCCCTACGAGCAGTACTTC
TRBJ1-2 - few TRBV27 CASSLTRYYGYTF TGTGCCAGCAGTTTAACCAGATACTATGGCTACACCTTC
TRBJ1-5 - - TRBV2 CASSDRGREGPQHF TGTGCCAGCAGTGACAGGGGTAGAGAGGGGCCCCAGCATTTT
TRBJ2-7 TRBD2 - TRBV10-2 CASSVAGAYEQYF TGCGCCAGCAGTGTAGCGGGAGCCTACGAGCAGTACTTC
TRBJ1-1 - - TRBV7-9 CASSLEMGTEAFF TGTGCCAGCAGCTTGGAGATGGGCACTGAAGCTTTCTTT
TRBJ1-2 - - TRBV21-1 CATLNRTGRYGYTF TGTGCCACCTTGAATCGGACAGGGAGGTATGGCTACACCTTC
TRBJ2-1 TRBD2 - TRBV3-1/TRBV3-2 CASSQDRTSKGEQFF TGTGCCAGCAGCCAAGATAGGACTAGCAAGGGGGAGCAGTTCTTC
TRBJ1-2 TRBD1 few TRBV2 CASSETTGTNYGYTF TGTGCCAGCAGTGAAACGACAGGGACTAACTATGGCTACACCTTC